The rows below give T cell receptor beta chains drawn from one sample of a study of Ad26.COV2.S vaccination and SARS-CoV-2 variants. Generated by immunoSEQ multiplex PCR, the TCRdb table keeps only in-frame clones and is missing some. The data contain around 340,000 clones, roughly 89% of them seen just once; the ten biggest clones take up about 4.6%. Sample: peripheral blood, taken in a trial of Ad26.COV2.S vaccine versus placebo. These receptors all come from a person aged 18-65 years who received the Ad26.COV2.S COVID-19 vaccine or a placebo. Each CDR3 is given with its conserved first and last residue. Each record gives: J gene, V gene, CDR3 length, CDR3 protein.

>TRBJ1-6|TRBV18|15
CASSPNRGLSTPLHF
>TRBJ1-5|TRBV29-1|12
CSVQWGNQPQHF
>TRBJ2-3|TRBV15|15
CATSRAPGSTDTQYF
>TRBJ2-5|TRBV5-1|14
CASSLEGYQETQYF
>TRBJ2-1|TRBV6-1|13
CASSEEVVNEQFF
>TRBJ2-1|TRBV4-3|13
CASSQEGYNEQFF
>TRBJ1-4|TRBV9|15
CASSGTGGVHEKLFF
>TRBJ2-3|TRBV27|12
CASSFNTDTQYF
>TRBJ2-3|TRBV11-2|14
CASSLLDGTDTQYF
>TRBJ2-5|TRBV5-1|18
CASSPGLAGASYQETQYF
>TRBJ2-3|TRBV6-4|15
CASRRLAGSTDTQYF
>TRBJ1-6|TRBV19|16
CASQGTGKNPNSPLHF
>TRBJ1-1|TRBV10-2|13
CASSETLNGEAFF
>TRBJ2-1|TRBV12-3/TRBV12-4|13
CASSLRGGNEQFF
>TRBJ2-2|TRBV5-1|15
CASSYTGQGGGELFF
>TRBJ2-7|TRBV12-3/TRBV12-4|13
CASSLVTDYEQYF
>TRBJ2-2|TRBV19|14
CASSIGLNTGELFF
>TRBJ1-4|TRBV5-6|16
CASSVFRDRTDEKLFF
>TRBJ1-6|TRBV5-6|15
CASSLNVRGNSPLHF
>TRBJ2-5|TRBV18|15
CASSPGLAGVETQYF
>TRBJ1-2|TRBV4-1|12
CASSRIRGGYTF
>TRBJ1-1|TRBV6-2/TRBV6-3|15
CASSPSTRGHTEAFF
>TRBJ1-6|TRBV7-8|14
CASSPTTGEWTLHF
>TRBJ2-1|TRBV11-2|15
CASSLSSGRASEQFF
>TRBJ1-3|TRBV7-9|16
CASSTRTPGEGNTIYF
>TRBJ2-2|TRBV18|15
CASSPQDRSTGELFF
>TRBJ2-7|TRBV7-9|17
CASSLRGTSGRAGEQYF
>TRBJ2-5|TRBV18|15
CASSPGTYGGETQYF
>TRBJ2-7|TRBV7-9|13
CASSLPGGDEQYF
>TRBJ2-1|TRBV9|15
CASSVTSGSVNEQFF
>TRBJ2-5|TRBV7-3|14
CASSPAGGRETQYF
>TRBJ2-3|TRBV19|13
CASSIDGEDTQYF
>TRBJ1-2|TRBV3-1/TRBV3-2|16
CASSQDQGASLGGYTF
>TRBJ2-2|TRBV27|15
CASSPGEIHTGELFF
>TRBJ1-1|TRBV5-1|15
CASSLPAGINTEAFF
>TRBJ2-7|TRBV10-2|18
CASSDPFGGSGTYYEQYF
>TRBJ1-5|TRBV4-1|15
CASSQVGGVGQPQHF
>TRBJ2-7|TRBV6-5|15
CASRGGLAGTLEQYF
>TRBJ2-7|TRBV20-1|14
CSASLAGDYYEQYF
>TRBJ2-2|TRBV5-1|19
CASSLRLWDRGKNTGELFF
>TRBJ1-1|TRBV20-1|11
CRLDLNTEAFF
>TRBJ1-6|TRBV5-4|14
CASSDEGVESPLHF
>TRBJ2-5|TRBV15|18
CATSRDLPQTGWVETQYF
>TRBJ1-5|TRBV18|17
CASSPGVRGNHNQPQHF
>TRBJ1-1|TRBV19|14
CASSIIPQGAEAFF
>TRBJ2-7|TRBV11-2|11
CASSLVGEQYF
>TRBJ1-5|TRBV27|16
CASSSSAGDKDQPQHF